This is a list of T cell receptor beta chains from one sample in a study of T cell responses to AZD1222 COVID-19 vaccine. The method was immunoSEQ multiplex PCR; TCRdb's version includes in-frame clones alone and lacks a portion of them. The sample contains about 140,000 clones, 80% to 95% of which appear only once. This specimen was peripheral blood, taken on day 0 of AZD1222 vaccination. Receptors were obtained from an adult in good health. CDR3s include the opening cysteine and the closing phenylalanine or tryptophan. Fields, in order: CDR3 length, J gene, D gene, V gene, clone size, CDR3 DNA, CDR3 protein. The D gene is left open where the match is weak. Only part of the rows carry a size: once, few, many, or a class if the clone is expanded.

>15|TRBJ1-2|.|TRBV28|.
TGTGCCAGCAGTTTAAGGAGCTTTAGCAACTATGGCTACACCTTC
CASSLRSFSNYGYTF
>13|TRBJ2-5|.|TRBV12-3/TRBV12-4|.
TGTGCCAGCAGTTATCTAGGGGAAGAGACCCAGTACTTC
CASSYLGEETQYF
>14|TRBJ2-1|TRBD2|TRBV28|.
TGTGCCAGCAGTTTAAATCCTAGCGGTCACGAGCAGTTCTTC
CASSLNPSGHEQFF
>17|TRBJ2-2|.|TRBV9|.
TGTGCCAGCAGCCCCCTAGGGAACCGGATGGAATCCGGGGAGCTGTTTTTT
CASSPLGNRMESGELFF
>16|TRBJ2-7|.|TRBV5-8|.
TGTGCCAGCAGCTTTGGCACACAGGGATCCCCCTACGAGCAGTACTTC
CASSFGTQGSPYEQYF
>14|TRBJ1-1|.|TRBV27|once
TGTGCCAGCAGTTTAACGGGGGGTTTCACTGAAGCTTTCTTT
CASSLTGGFTEAFF
>14|TRBJ2-7|TRBD1|TRBV6-1|.
TGTGCCAGCAGTGACGGACAGGCAAAGGGGGAGCAGTACTTC
CASSDGQAKGEQYF
>16|TRBJ2-2|.|TRBV6-1|.
TGTGCCAGCAGTGAAGTGAGGGCAATTTCAGGCGGGGAGCTGTTTTTT
CASSEVRAISGGELFF
>15|TRBJ2-1|TRBD1|TRBV5-1|.
TGCGCCAGCAGCTCGGACAGGACTTCCTACAATGAGCAGTTCTTC
CASSSDRTSYNEQFF
>17|TRBJ2-7|.|TRBV5-1|.
TGCGCCAGCAGCTCCACCCAGGGAGGTAGCGGAACCTACGAGCAGTACTTC
CASSSTQGGSGTYEQYF
>12|TRBJ2-7|.|TRBV12-5|.
TGTGCTAGTGGTTTGGTACGGGGAGGGCAGTACTTC
CASGLVRGGQYF
>17|TRBJ2-1|.|TRBV9|.
TGTGCCAGCACCGAAGAAAAGTGGGGACCTCCTTACAATGAGCAGTTCTTC
CASTEEKWGPPYNEQFF
>12|TRBJ2-5|.|TRBV27|.
TGTGCCAGCATCTCTCGCTCAAAGACCCAGTACTTC
CASISRSKTQYF
>15|TRBJ1-2|.|TRBV19|.
TGTGCCAGCCTATACAGGGCGCAACTTAACTATGGCTACACCTTC
CASLYRAQLNYGYTF
>12|TRBJ2-7|.|TRBV18|.
TGTGCCAGCTCACCACTTCTTCATGGGCAGTACTTC
CASSPLLHGQYF
>14|TRBJ2-5|.|TRBV6-2/TRBV6-3|.
TGTGCCAGCAGTGAGCGTAAGACCGAAGAGACCCAGTACTTC
CASSERKTEETQYF
>13|TRBJ1-2|.|TRBV29-1|.
TGCAGCGTTGAAGTCTATAGCTTATCTGGCTACACCTTC
CSVEVYSLSGYTF
>14|TRBJ1-2|.|TRBV5-5|once
TGTGCCAGCAGCTGGGGGACTCTTCTGAGGGGCTACACCTTC
CASSWGTLLRGYTF
>11|TRBJ2-3|.|TRBV29-1|.
TGCAGCGTTCGGACTGGGGGTACGCAGTATTTT
CSVRTGGTQYF
>15|TRBJ1-2|TRBD1|TRBV28|.
TGTGCCAGCAGCCCCTCCCCGACAGGGGGAGATGGCTACACCTTC
CASSPSPTGGDGYTF
>15|TRBJ1-1|.|TRBV5-1|.
TGCGCCAGCAGCTCCTCGGGACCCCCGAACACTGAAGCTTTCTTT
CASSSSGPPNTEAFF
>13|TRBJ2-3|.|TRBV9|once
TGTGCCTCCCGGGGAGGCTATTTCGACACGCAGTATTTT
CASRGGYFDTQYF
>15|TRBJ2-7|TRBD2|TRBV6-5|.
TGTGCCAGCAGTCAGACTAGCGGGAGCTCCTACGAGCAGTACTTC
CASSQTSGSSYEQYF
>13|TRBJ2-7|.|TRBV3-1/TRBV3-2|.
TGTGCCAGCAGCCAAACAGGACCCTACGAGCAGTACTTC
CASSQTGPYEQYF
>11|TRBJ1-2|.|TRBV20-1|.
TGCAGTTCTTCCCTTTCCGGGGGCTACACCTTC
CSSSLSGGYTF
>14|TRBJ2-2|.|TRBV19|.
TGTGCCAGTAGTATGTCAGGGGCTCCCGGGGAGCTGTTTTTT
CASSMSGAPGELFF
>16|TRBJ2-3|TRBD2|TRBV27|.
TGTGCCAGCAGCCCGGGGACTAGCGGAAACACAGATACGCAGTATTTT
CASSPGTSGNTDTQYF
>13|TRBJ2-1|TRBD2|TRBV6-5|.
TGTGCCAGCACCCAGCGGGGCAACAATGAGCAGTTCTTC
CASTQRGNNEQFF
>15|TRBJ2-3|.|TRBV27|.
TGTGCCAGCACCAATACCGGGGCGGGGACAGATACGCAGTATTTT
CASTNTGAGTDTQYF
>14|TRBJ1-1|TRBD1|TRBV28|.
TGTGCCAGCAGGCATTATACAGGGGGCCCTGAAGCTTTCTTT
CASRHYTGGPEAFF
>16|TRBJ2-7|.|TRBV28|.
TGTGCCAGCAGCCCCATCTCACCTGGGCTTTCCTACGAGCAGTACTTC
CASSPISPGLSYEQYF
>16|TRBJ2-1|.|TRBV7-9|.
TGTGCCAGCAGCTTACCACAGGCTCGGGGTATCAATGAGCAGTTCTTC
CASSLPQARGINEQFF
>15|TRBJ2-5|TRBD2|TRBV27|.
TGTGCCAGCAGTTCTAGCGGGAGGGTAAGAGAGACCCAGTACTTC
CASSSSGRVRETQYF
>15|TRBJ1-1|.|TRBV28|.
TGTGCCAGCAGTTCTTGGCTTGGAATGAACACTGAAGCTTTCTTT
CASSSWLGMNTEAFF
>15|TRBJ2-7|TRBD2|TRBV6-5|.
TGTGCCAGCAGGAGCCGACTAGCGGGAGCTGTGGAGCAGTACTTC
CASRSRLAGAVEQYF
>12|TRBJ2-2|.|TRBV29-1|.
TGCAGCGTGGAACGATACACCGGGGAGCTGTTTTTT
CSVERYTGELFF
>16|TRBJ2-5|TRBD2|TRBV30|.
TGTGCCTGGAGAGGGTGGCTAGCGGGAGCACAAGAGACCCAGTACTTC
CAWRGWLAGAQETQYF
>15|TRBJ2-1|.|TRBV19|.
TGTGCCAGTAGTCCCCGGGACGGGGTTTACAATGAGCAGTTCTTC
CASSPRDGVYNEQFF
>18|TRBJ2-7|TRBD2|TRBV10-3|.
TGTGCCATCAGTGAAAGCGGGAGGGCCAGTTTCCCCCCCTACGAGCAGTACTTC
CAISESGRASFPPYEQYF
>22|TRBJ2-1|TRBD2|TRBV4-1|.
TGCGCCAGCAGCCAAAGATCAGCGGGAGCGGGAGGTTTAGGGTTCTCCTACAATGAGCAGTTCTTC
CASSQRSAGAGGLGFSYNEQFF
>13|TRBJ1-2|.|TRBV28|.
TGTGCCAGCAGTTTATCGGGGAGCGATGGCTACACCTTC
CASSLSGSDGYTF
>15|TRBJ2-1|.|TRBV27|once
TGTGCCACCCGGATGTTGAGGACCGTATACAATGAGCAGTTCTTC
CATRMLRTVYNEQFF
>15|TRBJ2-3|TRBD2|TRBV5-1|.
TGCGCCAGCAGCCTGGGACTAGCGGGATATGATACGCAGTATTTT
CASSLGLAGYDTQYF
>13|TRBJ2-7|TRBD1|TRBV19|.
TGTGCCAGTAGACGACAGGGCTCCTACGAGCAGTACTTC
CASRRQGSYEQYF
>14|TRBJ2-7|.|TRBV5-1|.
TGCGCCAGCAGCTTCGGAGTCCCCATCTACGAGCAGTACTTC
CASSFGVPIYEQYF
>12|TRBJ1-2|TRBD1|TRBV28|few
TGTGCCACCCGGACAGGGTACTATGGCTACACCTTC
CATRTGYYGYTF
>13|TRBJ1-4|.|TRBV6-1|.
TGTGCCAGCAGTGAAGCAAGGGCCTCAAAACTGTTTTTT
CASSEARASKLFF
>18|TRBJ2-3|TRBD2|TRBV30|.
TGTGCCTGGAGCCACCGACCGGGACTAGCGGGAGTTTCAGATACGCAGTATTTT
CAWSHRPGLAGVSDTQYF
>14|TRBJ2-7|TRBD1|TRBV7-9|.
TGTGCCAGCAGCCCAGGACAGGGGACCTACGAGCAGTACTTC
CASSPGQGTYEQYF
>14|TRBJ2-2|.|TRBV10-3|.
TGTGCCATCAGTGAGCGGGCCAACACCGGGGAGCTGTTTTTT
CAISERANTGELFF
>14|TRBJ2-7|TRBD1|TRBV6-5|.
TGTGCCAGCAGGTCGACAGGGGGCGTTATCGAGCAGTACTTC
CASRSTGGVIEQYF
>14|TRBJ2-2|.|TRBV6-2/TRBV6-3|.
TGTGCCAGCAGTTATTCTGTAGCCACCGGGGAGCTGTTTTTT
CASSYSVATGELFF
>15|TRBJ1-5|.|TRBV21-1|once
TGTGCCAGCAGGCCGGAGACAGGGGCAGGTCAGCCCCAGCATTTT
CASRPETGAGQPQHF